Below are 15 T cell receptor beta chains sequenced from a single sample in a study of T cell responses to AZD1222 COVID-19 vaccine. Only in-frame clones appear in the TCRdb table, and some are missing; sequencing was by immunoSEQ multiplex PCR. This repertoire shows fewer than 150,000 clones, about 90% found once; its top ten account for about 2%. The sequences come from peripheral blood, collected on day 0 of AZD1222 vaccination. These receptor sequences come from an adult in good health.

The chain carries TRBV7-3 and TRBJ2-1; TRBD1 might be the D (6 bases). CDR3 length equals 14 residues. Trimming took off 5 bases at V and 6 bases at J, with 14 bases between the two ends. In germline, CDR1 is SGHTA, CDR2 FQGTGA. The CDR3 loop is CASSPQGMGNEQFF. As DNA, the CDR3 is TGTGCCAGCAGCCCTCAGGGGATGGGCAATGAGCAGTTCTTC.

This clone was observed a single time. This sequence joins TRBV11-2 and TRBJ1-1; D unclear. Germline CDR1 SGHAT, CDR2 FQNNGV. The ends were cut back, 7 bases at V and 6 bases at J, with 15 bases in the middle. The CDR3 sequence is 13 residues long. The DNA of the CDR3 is TGTGCCAGCACCCTGACCCATAGAGCTGAAGCTTTCTTT. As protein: CASTLTHRAEAFF.

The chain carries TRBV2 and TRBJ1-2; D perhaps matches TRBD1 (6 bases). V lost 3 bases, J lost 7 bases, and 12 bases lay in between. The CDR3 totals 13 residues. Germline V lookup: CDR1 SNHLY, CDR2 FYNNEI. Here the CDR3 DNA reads TGTGCCAGCAGTGAGCTACAGGGTATTGGCTACACCTTC. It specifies CASSELQGIGYTF.

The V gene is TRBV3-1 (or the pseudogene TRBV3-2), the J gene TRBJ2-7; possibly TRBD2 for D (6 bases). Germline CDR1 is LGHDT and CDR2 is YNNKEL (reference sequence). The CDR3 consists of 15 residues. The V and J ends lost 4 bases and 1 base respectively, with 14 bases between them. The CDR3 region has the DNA TGTGCCAGCAGCCCCATCCTGGGGGGTTCCTACGAGCAGTACTTC. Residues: CASSPILGGSYEQYF.

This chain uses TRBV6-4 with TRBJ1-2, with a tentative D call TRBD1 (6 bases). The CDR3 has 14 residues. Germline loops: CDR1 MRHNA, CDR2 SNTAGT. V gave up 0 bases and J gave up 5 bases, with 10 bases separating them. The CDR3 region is CASSDSDSLYGYTF. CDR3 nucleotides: TGTGCCAGCAGTGACTCGGACAGTCTTTATGGCTACACCTTC.

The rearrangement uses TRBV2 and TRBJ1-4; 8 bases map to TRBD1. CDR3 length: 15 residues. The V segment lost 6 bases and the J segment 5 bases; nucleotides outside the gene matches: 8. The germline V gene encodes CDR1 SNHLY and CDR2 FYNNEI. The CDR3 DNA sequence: TGTGCCAGCAGGGAGGCGGGGGACAGGAATGAAAAACTGTTTTTT. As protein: CASREAGDRNEKLFF.

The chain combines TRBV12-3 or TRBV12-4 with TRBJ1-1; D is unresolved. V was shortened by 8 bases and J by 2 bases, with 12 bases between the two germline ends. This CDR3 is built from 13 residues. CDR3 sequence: CASGFQLNTEAFF. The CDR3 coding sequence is TGTGCCAGCGGCTTTCAGCTCAACACTGAAGCTTTCTTT.

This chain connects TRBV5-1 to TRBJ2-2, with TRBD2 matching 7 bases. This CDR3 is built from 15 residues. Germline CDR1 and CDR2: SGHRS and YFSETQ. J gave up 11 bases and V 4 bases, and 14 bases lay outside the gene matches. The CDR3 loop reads CASSPAGELGRELFF. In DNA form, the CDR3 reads TGCGCCAGCAGCCCCGCGGGGGAGTTAGGGAGAGAGCTGTTTTTT. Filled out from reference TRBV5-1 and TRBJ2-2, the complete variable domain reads KAGVTQTPRYLIKTRGQQVTLSCSPISGHRSVSWYQQTPGQGLQFLFEYFSETQRNKGNFPGRFSGRQFSNSRSEMNVSTLELGDSALYLCASSPAGELGRELFFGEGSRLTVL.

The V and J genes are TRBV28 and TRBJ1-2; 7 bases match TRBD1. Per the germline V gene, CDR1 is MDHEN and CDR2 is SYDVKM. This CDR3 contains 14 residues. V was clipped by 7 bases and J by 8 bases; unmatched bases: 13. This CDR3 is CASTVRDRLRGYTF. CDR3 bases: TGTGCCAGCACCGTCCGGGACAGATTACGGGGCTACACCTTC.

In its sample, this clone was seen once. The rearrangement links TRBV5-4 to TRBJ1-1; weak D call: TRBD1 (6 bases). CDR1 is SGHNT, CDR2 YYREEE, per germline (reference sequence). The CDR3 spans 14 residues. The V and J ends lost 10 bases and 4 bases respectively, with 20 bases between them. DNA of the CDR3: TGTGCCTACTCCCGGGGGGCTTTGAGCACTGAAGCTTTCTTT. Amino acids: CAYSRGALSTEAFF.

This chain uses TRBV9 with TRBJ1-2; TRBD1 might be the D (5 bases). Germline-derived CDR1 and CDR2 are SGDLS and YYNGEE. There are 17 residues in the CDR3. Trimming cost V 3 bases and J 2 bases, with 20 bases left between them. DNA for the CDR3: TGTGCCAGCAGCGGAGAGTCAAGGATCGGGGCCAACTATGGCTACACCTTC. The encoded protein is CASSGESRIGANYGYTF. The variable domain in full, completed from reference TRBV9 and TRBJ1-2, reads DSGVTQTPKHLITATGQRVTLRCSPRSGDLSVYWYQQSLDQGLQFLIQYYNGEERAKGNILERFSAQQFPDLHSELNLSSLELGDSALYFCASSGESRIGANYGYTFGSGTRLTVV.

The CDR3 loop reads CASIDRGGGYTF. The CDR3 nucleotides are TGTGCCAGCATCGACAGGGGTGGCGGCTACACCTTC. This sequence joins TRBV9 and TRBJ1-2; 8 nucleotides line up with TRBD1. The germline CDR1 and CDR2 sequences are SGDLS and YYNGEE. The CDR3 has 12 amino acids. With 6 bases clipped from V and 8 bases from J, the junction kept 6 bases outside the gene matches.

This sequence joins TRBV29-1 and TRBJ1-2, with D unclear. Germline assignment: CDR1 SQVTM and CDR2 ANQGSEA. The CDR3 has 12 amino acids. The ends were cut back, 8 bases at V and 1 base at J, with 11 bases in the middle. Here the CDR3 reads CSSFSLNYGYTF. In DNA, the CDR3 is TGCAGCTCCTTCTCCCTTAACTATGGCTACACCTTC.

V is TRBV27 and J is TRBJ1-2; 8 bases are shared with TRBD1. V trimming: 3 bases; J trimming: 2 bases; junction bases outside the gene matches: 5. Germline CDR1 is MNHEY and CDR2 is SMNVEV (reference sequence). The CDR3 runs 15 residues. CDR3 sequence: CASSFLQGGNYGYTF. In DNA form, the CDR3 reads TGTGCCAGCAGTTTCTTACAGGGGGGGAACTATGGCTACACCTTC.

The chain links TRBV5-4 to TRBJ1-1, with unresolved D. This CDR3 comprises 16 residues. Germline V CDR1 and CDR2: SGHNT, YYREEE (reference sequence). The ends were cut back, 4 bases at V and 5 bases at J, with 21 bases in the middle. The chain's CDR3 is CASSPPPTSLKTEAFF. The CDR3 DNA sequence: TGTGCCAGCAGCCCACCGCCCACCAGCCTTAAGACTGAAGCTTTCTTT.